The present T cell receptor (beta chain) was sequenced within a study of blood T cell repertoires in COVID-19. The wider study: COVID-19 samples from acute and convalescent phases originated in the United States, Italy and Spain.

This clone was recorded only once. V dropped 8 bases and J dropped 1 base, with 21 bases sitting between them. Germline-derived CDR1 and CDR2 are SGHTA and FQGNSA. The CDR3 extends over 17 amino acids. Source study methods: Nucleated cell number was recorded as an estimate derived from reference gene primer amplification. Repertoires were generated with immunoSEQ multiplex PCR, while TCRdb's copy carries only in-frame clones and drops some. The V and J calls and clone size are taken from that table; D and trimming were inferred from the DNA. Among 200,000 to 250,000 clones listed, 86% were seen once. Sequenced: peripheral blood. This TCR was sampled from a man aged 45-65 years with COVID-19, enrolled during active disease. The V call is TRBV7-2, the J call TRBJ2-4, with TRBD1 as a possible D gene (6 bases). The CDR3 is CASYPPPGVEAKNIQYF. The CDR3 DNA is TGTGCCAGCTATCCACCCCCAGGGGTTGAGGCCAAAAACATTCAGTACTTC. The whole variable domain, filled in from reference TRBV7-2 and TRBJ2-4, reads GAGVSQSPSNKVTEKGKDVELRCDPISGHTALYWYRQSLGQGLEFLIYFQGNSAPDKSGLPSDRFSAERTGGSVSTLTIQRTQQEDSAVYLCASYPPPGVEAKNIQYFGAGTRLSVL.